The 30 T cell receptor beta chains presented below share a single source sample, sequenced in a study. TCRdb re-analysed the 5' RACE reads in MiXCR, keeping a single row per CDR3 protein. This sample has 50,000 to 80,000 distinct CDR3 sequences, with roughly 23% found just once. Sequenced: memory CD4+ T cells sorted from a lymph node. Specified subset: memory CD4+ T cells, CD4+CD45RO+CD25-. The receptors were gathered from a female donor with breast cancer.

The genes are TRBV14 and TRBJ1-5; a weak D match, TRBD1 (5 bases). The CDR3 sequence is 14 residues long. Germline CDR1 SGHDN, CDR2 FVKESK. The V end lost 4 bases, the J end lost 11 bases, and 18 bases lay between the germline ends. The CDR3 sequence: CASSPTEGRRTQHF. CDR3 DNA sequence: TGTGCCAGCAGCCCTACCGAGGGACGGAGGACCCAGCATTTT.

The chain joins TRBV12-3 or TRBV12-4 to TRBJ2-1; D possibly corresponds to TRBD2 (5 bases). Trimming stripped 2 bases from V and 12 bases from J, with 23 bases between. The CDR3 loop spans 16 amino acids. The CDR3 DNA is TGTGCCAGCAGTTTATTGGGAGTGCATAGCACAGATACGCAGTTCTTC. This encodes CASSLLGVHSTDTQFF.

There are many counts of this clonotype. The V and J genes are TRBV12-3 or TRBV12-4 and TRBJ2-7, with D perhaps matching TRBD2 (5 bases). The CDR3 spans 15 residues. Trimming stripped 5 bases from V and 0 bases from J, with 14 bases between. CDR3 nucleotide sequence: TGTGCCAGCAGTCGCGATTGGAGGAGCTCCTACGAGCAGTACTTC. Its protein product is CASSRDWRSSYEQYF.

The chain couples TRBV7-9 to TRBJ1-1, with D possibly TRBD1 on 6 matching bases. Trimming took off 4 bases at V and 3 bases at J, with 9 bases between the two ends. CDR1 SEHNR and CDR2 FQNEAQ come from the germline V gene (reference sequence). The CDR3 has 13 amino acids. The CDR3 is CASSSAGDTEAFF. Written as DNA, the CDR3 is TGTGCCAGCAGCTCGGCAGGGGACACTGAAGCTTTCTTT.

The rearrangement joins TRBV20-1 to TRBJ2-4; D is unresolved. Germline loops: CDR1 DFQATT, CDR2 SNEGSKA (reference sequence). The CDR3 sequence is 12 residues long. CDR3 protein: CSAPETKNIQYF. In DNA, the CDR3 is TGCAGCGCACCAGAGACCAAAAACATTCAGTACTTC.

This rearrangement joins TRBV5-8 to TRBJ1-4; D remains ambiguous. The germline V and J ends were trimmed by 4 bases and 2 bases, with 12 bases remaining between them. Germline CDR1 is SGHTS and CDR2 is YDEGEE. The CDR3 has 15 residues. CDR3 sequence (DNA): TGTGCCAGCAGCCCTGGACGGACGACTAATGAAAAACTGTTTTTT. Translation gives CASSPGRTTNEKLFF.

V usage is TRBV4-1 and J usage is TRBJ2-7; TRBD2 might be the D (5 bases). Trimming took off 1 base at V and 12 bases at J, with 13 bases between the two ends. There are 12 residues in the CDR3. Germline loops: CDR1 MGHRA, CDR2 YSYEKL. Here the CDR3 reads CASSQVGSGRYF. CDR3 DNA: TGCGCCAGCAGCCAAGTTGGCAGCGGCAGGTACTTC.

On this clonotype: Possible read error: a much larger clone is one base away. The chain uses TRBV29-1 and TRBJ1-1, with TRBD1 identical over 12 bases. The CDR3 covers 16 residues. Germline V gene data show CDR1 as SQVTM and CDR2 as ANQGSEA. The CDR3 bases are TGCAGCGCGATCAGGGGACAGGGGGCCTCGAACACTGAAGCTCTCTTT. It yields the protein CSAIRGQGASNTEALF.

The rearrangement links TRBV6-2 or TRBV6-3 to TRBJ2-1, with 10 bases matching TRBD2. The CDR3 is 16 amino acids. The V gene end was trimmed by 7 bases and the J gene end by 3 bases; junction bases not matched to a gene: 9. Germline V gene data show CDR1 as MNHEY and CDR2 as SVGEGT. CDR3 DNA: TGTGCCAGCACCTACCCCCTAGCGGGAGACTACAATGAGCAGTTCTTC. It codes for CASTYPLAGDYNEQFF.

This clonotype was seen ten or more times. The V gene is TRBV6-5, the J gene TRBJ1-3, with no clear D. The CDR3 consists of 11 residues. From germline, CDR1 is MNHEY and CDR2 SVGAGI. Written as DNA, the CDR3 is TGTGGGACCAGCTCTGGAAACACCATATATTTT. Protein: CGTSSGNTIYF.

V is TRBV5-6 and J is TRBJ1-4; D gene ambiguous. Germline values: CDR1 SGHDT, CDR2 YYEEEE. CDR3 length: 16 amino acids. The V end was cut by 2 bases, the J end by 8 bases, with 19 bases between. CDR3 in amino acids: CASSFKGRGLGEKLFF. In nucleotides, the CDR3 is TGTGCCAGCAGCTTTAAAGGTCGAGGCCTGGGGGAAAAACTGTTTTTT.

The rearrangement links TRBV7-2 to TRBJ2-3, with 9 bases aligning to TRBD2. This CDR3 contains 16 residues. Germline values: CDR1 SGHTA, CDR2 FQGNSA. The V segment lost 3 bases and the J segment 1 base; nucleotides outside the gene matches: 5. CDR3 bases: TGTGCCAGCAGCTTGCGCGGGGGGGCCGGCACAGATACGCAGTATTTT. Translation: CASSLRGGAGTDTQYF. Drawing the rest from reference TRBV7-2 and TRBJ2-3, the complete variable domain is GAGVSQSPSNKVTEKGKDVELRCDPISGHTALYWYRQSLGQGLEFLIYFQGNSAPDKSGLPSDRFSAERTGGSVSTLTIQRTQQEDSAVYLCASSLRGGAGTDTQYFGPGTRLTVL.

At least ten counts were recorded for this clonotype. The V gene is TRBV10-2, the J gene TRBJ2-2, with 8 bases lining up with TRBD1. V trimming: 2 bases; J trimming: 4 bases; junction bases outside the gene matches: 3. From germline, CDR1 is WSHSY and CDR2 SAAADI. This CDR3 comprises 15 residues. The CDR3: CASSEHTGGTGELFF. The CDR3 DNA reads TGCGCCAGCAGTGAGCACACAGGGGGCACCGGGGAGCTGTTTTTT.

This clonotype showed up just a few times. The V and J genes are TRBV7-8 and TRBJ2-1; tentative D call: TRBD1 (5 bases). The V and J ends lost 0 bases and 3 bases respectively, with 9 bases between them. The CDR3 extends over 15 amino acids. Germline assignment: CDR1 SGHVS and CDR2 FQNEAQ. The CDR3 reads CASSLARQIYNEQFF. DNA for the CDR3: TGTGCCAGCAGCTTAGCGAGACAGATCTACAATGAGCAGTTCTTC. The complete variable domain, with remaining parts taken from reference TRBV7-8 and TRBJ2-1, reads GAGVSQSPRYKVAKRGQDVALRCDPISGHVSLFWYQQALGQGPEFLTYFQNEAQLDKSGLPSDRFFAERPEGSVSTLKIQRTQQEDSAVYLCASSLARQIYNEQFFGPGTRLTVL.

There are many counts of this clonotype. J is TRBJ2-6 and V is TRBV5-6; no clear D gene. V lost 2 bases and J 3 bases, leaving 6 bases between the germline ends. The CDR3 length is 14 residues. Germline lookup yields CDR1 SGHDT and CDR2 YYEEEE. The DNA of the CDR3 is TGTGCCAGCAGCTTTTATGGTGGGGCCAACGTCCTGACTTTC. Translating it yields CASSFYGGANVLTF.

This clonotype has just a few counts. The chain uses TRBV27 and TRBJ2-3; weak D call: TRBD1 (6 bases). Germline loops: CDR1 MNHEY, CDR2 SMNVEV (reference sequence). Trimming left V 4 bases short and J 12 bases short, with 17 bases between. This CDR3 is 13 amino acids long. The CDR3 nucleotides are TGTGCCAGCAGTTCACCCCGACAGGACTTTCAGTATTTT. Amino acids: CASSSPRQDFQYF.

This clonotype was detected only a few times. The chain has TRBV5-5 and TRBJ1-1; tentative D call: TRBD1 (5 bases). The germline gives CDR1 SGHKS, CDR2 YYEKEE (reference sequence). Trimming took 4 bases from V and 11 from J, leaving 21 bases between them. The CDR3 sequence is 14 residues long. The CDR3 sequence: CASSGTPVAGWAFF. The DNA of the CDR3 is TGTGCCAGCAGCGGGACGCCTGTAGCGGGGTGGGCTTTCTTT.

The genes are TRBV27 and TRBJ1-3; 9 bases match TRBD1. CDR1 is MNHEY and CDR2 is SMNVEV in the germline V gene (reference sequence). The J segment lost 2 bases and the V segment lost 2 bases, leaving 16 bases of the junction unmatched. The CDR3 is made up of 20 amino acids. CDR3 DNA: TGTGCCAGCAGTTTAAGAGGCCTCCTGGGGACAGGGACCCCTGGAAACACCATATATTTT. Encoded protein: CASSLRGLLGTGTPGNTIYF.

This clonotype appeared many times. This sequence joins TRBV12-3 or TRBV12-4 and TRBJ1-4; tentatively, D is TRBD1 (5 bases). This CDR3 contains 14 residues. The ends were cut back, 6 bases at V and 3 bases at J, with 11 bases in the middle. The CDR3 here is CASSPWDSNEKLFF. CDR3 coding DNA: TGTGCCAGCAGCCCCTGGGACTCTAATGAAAAACTGTTTTTT.

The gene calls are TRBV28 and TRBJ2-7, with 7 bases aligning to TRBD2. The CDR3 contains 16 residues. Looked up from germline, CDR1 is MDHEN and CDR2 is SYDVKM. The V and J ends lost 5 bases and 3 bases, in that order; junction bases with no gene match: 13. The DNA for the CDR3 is TGTGCCAGCAGTCCCCCGGGGGTAGCGGGTCTCTACGAGCAGTACTTC. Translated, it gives CASSPPGVAGLYEQYF. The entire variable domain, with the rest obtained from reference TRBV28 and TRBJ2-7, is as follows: DVKVTQSSRYLVKRTGEKVFLECVQDMDHENMFWYRQDPGLGLRLIYFSYDVKMKEKGDIPEGYSVSREKKERFSLILESASTNQTSMYLCASSPPGVAGLYEQYFGPGTRLTVT.

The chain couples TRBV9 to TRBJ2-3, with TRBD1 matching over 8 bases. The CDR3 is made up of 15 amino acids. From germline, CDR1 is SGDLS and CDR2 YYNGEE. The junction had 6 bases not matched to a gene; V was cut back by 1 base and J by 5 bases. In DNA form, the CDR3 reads TGTGCCAGCAGCGTACAGGGGGCGCCGGAAGATACGCAGTATTTT. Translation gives CASSVQGAPEDTQYF.

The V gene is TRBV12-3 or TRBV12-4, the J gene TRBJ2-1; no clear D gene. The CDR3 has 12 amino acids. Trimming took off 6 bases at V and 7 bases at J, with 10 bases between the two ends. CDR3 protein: CASRSKSNEQFF. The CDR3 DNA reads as TGTGCCAGCAGGTCTAAATCGAATGAGCAGTTCTTC.

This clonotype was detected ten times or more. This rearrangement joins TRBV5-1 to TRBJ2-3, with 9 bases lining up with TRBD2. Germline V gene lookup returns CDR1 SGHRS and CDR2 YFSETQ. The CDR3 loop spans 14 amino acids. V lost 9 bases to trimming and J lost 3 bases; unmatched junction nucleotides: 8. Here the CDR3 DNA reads TGCGCCACCCGGATGAGCGGGAGGACAGATACGCAGTATTTT. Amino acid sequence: CATRMSGRTDTQYF.

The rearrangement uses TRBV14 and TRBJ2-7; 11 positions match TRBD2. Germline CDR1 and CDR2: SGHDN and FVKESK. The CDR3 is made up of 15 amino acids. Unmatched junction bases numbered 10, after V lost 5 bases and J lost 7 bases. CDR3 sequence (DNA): TGTGCCAGCAGCAAAATAGCGGGAGGGCCGTGGGAGCAGTACTTC. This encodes CASSKIAGGPWEQYF.

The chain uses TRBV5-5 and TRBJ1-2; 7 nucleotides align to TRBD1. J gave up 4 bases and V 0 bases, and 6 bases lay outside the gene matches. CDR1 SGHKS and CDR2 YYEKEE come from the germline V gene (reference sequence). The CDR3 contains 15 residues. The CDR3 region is CASSLAGDRAYGYTF. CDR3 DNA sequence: TGTGCCAGCAGCTTGGCAGGAGACAGGGCCTATGGCTACACCTTC.

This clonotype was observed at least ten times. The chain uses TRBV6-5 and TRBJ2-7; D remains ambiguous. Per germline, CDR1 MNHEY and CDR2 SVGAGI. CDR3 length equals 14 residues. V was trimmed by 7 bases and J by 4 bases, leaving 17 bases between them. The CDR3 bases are TGTGCCAGCAATCCGGACCCACCGAAATACGAGCAGTACTTC. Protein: CASNPDPPKYEQYF.

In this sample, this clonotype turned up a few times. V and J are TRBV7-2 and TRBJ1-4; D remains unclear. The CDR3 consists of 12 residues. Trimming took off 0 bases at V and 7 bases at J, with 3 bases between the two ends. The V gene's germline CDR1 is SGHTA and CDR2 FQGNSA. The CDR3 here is CASSLAREKLFF. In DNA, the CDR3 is TGTGCCAGCAGCTTAGCGCGTGAAAAACTGTTTTTT.

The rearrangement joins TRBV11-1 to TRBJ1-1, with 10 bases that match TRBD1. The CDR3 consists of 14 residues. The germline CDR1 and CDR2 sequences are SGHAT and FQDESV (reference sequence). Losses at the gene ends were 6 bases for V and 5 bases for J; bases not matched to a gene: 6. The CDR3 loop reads CASRRQGARTEAFF. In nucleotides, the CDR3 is TGTGCCAGCAGAAGACAGGGGGCAAGGACTGAAGCTTTCTTT.

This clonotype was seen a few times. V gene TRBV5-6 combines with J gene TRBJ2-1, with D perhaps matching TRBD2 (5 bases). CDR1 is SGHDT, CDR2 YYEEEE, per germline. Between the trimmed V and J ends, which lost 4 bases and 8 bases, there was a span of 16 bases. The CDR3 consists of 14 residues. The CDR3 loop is CASSPRLRLYEQFF. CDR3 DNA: TGTGCCAGCAGCCCAAGACTACGGCTCTATGAGCAGTTCTTC.

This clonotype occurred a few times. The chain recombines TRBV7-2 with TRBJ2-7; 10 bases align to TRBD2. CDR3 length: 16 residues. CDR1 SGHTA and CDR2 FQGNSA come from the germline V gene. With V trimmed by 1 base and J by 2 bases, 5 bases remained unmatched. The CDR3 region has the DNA TGTGCCAGCAGCTTAGGGCGCCTAGCGGGAGCCTACGAGCAGTACTTC. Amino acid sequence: CASSLGRLAGAYEQYF.